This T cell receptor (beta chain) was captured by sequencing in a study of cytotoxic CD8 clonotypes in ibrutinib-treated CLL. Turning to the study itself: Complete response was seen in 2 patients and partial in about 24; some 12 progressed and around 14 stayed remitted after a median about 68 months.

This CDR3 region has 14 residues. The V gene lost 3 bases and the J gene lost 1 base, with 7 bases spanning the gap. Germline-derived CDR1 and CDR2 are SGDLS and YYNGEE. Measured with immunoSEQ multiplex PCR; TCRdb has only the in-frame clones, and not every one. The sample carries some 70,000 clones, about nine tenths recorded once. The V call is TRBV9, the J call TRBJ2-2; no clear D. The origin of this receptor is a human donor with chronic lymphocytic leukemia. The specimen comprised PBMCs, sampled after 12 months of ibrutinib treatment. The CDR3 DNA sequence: TGTGCCAGCAGCGCTAGATTGAACACCGGGGAGCTGTTTTTT. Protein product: CASSARLNTGELFF.